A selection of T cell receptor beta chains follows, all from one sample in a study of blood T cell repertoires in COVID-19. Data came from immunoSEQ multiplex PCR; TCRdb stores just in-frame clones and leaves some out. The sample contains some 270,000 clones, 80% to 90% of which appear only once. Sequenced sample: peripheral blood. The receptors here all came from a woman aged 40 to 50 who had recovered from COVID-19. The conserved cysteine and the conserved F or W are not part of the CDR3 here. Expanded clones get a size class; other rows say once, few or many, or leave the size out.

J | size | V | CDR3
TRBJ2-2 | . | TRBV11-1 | ASSLRTSVAGELF
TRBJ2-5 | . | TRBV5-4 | ASSLGLAQETQY
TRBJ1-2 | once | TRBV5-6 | ASSLKQGTGYT
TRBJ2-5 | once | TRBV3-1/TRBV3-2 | ASSQDSGVETQY
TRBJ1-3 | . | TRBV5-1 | ASSLADRGDTIY
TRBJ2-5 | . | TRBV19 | ASSMQGQETQY
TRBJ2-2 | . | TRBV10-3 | AITGERTGELF
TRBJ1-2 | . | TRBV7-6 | ASSSLRGGARYGYT
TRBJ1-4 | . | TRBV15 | ATSRRRTGGEEKLF
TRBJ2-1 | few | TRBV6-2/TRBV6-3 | ASSRAGGAFDEQF
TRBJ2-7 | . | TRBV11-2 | ASSLFFHEQY
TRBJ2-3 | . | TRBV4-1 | ASSQPGQHTDTQY
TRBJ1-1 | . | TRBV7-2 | ASRGWGRGYMNTEAF
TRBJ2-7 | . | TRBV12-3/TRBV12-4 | ASSQQGSGEQY
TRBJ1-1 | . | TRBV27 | ASSLLLPHTEAF
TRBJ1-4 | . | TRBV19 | ASSTTGRTEKLF
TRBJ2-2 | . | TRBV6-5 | ASSYFPNTGELF
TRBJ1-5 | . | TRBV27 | ASSSGNQPQH
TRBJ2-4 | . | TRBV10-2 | ASSEWVGVGNIQY
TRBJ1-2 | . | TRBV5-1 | ASSLDGVGARVGSYGYT
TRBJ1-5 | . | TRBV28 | ASSFRGRMLPQH
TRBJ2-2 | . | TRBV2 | ASSDSVSGTGELF
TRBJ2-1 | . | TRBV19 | ASSRAGDNEQF
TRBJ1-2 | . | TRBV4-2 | ASSPTGGTNYGYT
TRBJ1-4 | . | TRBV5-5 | ASSFSRQGKGGNEKLF
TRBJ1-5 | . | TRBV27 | ASSFRENQPQH
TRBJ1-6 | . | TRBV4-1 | ASSQDRERRYNSPLH
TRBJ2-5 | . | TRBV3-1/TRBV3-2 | ASSLWRQETQY
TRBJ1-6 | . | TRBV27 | ASSLGTPNSPLH
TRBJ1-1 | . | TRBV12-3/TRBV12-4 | ASSSEHNTEAF
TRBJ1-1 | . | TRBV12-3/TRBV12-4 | ASSLEEDTEAF
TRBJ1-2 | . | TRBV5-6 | ASSSDRVWNGYT
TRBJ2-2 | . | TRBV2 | ASSFSSTGELF
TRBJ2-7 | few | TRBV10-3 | AIRRGLASYEQY
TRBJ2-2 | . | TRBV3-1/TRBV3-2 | ASSQSPGELF
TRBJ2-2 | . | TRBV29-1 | SADIPILAGVTGELF
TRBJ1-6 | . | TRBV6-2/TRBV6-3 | ASSSLLTGGNSPLH
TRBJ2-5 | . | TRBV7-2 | ASSDATTSQETQY
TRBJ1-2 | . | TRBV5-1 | ASPSGVRYGYT
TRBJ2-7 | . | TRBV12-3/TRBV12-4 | ASSFSGEQY
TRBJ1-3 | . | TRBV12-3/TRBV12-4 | ASSSRPGNTIY
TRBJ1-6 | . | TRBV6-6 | ASSPPLAAGDSPLH
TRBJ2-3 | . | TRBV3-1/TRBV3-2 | ASSQDHPFLGDTQY
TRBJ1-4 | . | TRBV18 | ASSRGSTNEKLF
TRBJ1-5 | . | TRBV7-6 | ASSPDWGQPQH
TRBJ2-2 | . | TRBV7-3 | ASSALGLAGFANTGELF
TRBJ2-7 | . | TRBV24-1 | ATSQGLEQY
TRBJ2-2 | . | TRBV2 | ASSYGTTNTGELF
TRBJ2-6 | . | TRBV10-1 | ASSDSSGANVLT
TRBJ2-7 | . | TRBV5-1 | ASAWRLGSYEQY
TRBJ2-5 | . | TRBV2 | ASVGETQY
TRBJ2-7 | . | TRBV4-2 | ASSQASGGGEQY
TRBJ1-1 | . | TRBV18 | ASSPQGATEAF
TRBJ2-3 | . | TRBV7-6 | ASSLALGGGNTDTQY
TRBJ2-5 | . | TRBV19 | ASSILGAALRETQY
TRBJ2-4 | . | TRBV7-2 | ASTWTSGGPDIQY
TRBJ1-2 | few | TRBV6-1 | ASSELGAYGYT
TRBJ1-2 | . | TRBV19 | ASSNSPGYT
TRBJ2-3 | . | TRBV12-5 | ASGPPPTGDTQY